The 28 T cell receptor beta chains reported below all come from one sample, sequenced in a study of brain T cells in children with intractable seizures (dated by TCRdb to about 2021). In light of the paper, this sample's time point label describes: blood from clinic visit 5 months post-surgery; TSC patient then seizure free. Library prep was done by the immunoSEQ multiplex PCR assay. TCRdb retrieved this table from immuneACCESS and kept in-frame rearrangements only. Not all clones are present; in checked studies, unresolved V genes account for under half, and no reason is known for the remainder. The sample table holds about 340,000 clones, of which about 94% were seen once. The ten largest clones add up to 5.7% of the sample. The sequenced sample was peripheral blood, obtained less than 6 months after surgery. Receptor source: a boy under two years old with tuberous sclerosis and intractable seizures.

This clone was detected only once. The rearrangement joins TRBV5-4 to TRBJ2-7, with a weak D call TRBD1 (6 bases). Deletions cut 3 bases from V and 2 bases from J, with 12 bases between. Germline values: CDR1 SGHNT, CDR2 YYREEE (reference sequence). The CDR3 loop spans 14 amino acids. This CDR3 is CASSWAGEPYEQYF. The CDR3 bases are TGTGCCAGCAGCTGGGCAGGGGAACCCTACGAGCAGTACTTC.

The rearrangement uses TRBV19 and TRBJ2-1; D could derive from TRBD1 or TRBD2 (5 bases each). From germline, CDR1 is LNHDA and CDR2 SQIVND (reference sequence). CDR3 length: 18 amino acids. Trimming shortened V by 5 bases and J by 3 bases, and 23 bases separated the two germline ends. CDR3 sequence reads: CASSEGVGARPNYNEQFF. CDR3 DNA sequence: TGTGCCAGTAGTGAGGGAGTAGGGGCGCGCCCGAACTACAATGAGCAGTTCTTC.

The chain uses TRBV2 and TRBJ2-7; TRBD1 agrees at 8 bases. V was clipped by 6 bases and J by 3 bases; unmatched bases: 10. CDR3 length equals 15 residues. Germline V gene data show CDR1 as SNHLY and CDR2 as FYNNEI. The DNA for the CDR3 is TGTGCCAGCAGCTCTACGGACAGGGCCCACTACGAGCAGTACTTC. This encodes CASSSTDRAHYEQYF.

The chain has TRBV4-1 and TRBJ2-1; 12 bases agree with TRBD2. CDR1 is MGHRA, CDR2 YSYEKL, per germline. The CDR3 runs 17 residues. The ends lost 4 bases at V and 6 bases at J; junction bases unmatched: 10. The CDR3 here is CASSPWVTSGGINEQFF. The CDR3 DNA follows: TGCGCCAGCAGCCCATGGGTGACTAGCGGGGGAATCAATGAGCAGTTCTTC.

The chain couples TRBV13 to TRBJ1-5; 9 bases align to TRBD1. This CDR3 has 16 residues. CDR1 and CDR2 from the germline V gene are PRHDT and FYEKMQ (reference sequence). Losses at the gene ends were 5 bases for V and 6 bases for J; bases not matched to a gene: 11. This CDR3 reads CASSIRTGAGGQPQHF. In DNA, the CDR3 is TGTGCCAGCAGCATAAGGACAGGGGCTGGGGGTCAGCCCCAGCATTTT.

The chain joins TRBV20-1 to TRBJ2-3; D is unresolved. Germline CDR1 is DFQATT and CDR2 is SNEGSKA (reference sequence). There are 9 residues in the CDR3. In DNA, the CDR3 is TGCAGCCTCGTATGGACGCAGTATTTT. It translates to CSLVWTQYF.

CDR3 coding DNA: TGTGCCAGCAGCGTAGGGGCTAGCGGGATTGGTGAGCAGTTCTTC. Its translation: CASSVGASGIGEQFF. This chain connects TRBV9 to TRBJ2-1; 9 bases agree with TRBD2. The CDR3 sequence is 15 residues long. The V gene end was trimmed by 0 bases and the J gene end by 9 bases; junction bases not matched to a gene: 7. The germline CDR1 and CDR2 sequences are SGDLS and YYNGEE.

The rearrangement uses TRBV6-5 and TRBJ1-2; the D gene is possibly TRBD1 (5 bases). Trimming took off 6 bases at V and 6 bases at J, with 20 bases between the two ends. This CDR3 is 15 amino acids long. Looked up from germline, CDR1 is MNHEY and CDR2 is SVGAGI. The CDR3 DNA reads as TGTGCCAGCAGCCCACTCACGACAGCGGGTAATGGCTACACCTTC. It encodes CASSPLTTAGNGYTF.

The chain links TRBV19 to TRBJ1-2; 7 bases are shared with TRBD1. Germline V gene data show CDR1 as LNHDA and CDR2 as SQIVND (reference sequence). The V gene end was trimmed by 4 bases and the J gene end by 0 bases; junction bases not matched to a gene: 11. The CDR3 runs 17 residues. The CDR3 sequence is CASSKTAGTATNYGYTF. The CDR3 bases are TGTGCCAGTAGTAAGACCGCCGGGACAGCAACTAACTATGGCTACACCTTC.

This clone was seen just once. The V and J genes are TRBV3-1 (or the pseudogene TRBV3-2) and TRBJ1-4, with 9 bases identical to TRBD1. The CDR3 is made up of 16 amino acids. Germline assignment: CDR1 LGHDT and CDR2 YNNKEL (reference sequence). The trim removed 5 bases at V and 8 bases at J, leaving 12 bases unmatched. The CDR3 here is CASSDLLWGQGEKLFF. Written as DNA, the CDR3 is TGTGCCAGCAGCGACCTACTATGGGGACAGGGAGAAAAACTGTTTTTT.

J is TRBJ1-1 and V is TRBV12-3 or TRBV12-4; D gene unclear. The CDR3 runs 12 residues. The V end lost 7 bases, the J end lost 6 bases, and 12 bases lay between the germline ends. Written as DNA, the CDR3 is TGTGCCAGCACCAGACACGTCGCTGAAGCTTTCTTT. Amino acids: CASTRHVAEAFF.

The chain is built from TRBV28 and TRBJ1-5; the D is unclear. V was cut by 5 bases and J by 9 bases, with 8 bases left in between. This CDR3 region has 11 residues. The germline gives CDR1 MDHEN, CDR2 SYDVKM. The DNA for the CDR3 is TGTGCCAGCAGTGCCGGATTGCCCCAGCATTTT. Translating gives CASSAGLPQHF.

This chain links TRBV6-5 with TRBJ1-4; D is perhaps TRBD1 (6 bases). V dropped 10 bases and J dropped 4 bases, with 16 bases sitting between them. Germline assignment: CDR1 MNHEY and CDR2 SVGAGI. The CDR3 has 14 residues. In DNA form, the CDR3 reads TGTGCCAACAGGGAGTGGGTCGTTAATGAAAAACTGTTTTTT. Protein product: CANREWVVNEKLFF.

The chain recombines TRBV19 with TRBJ1-1; 8 bases are a match to TRBD1. Losses at the gene ends were 4 bases for V and 2 bases for J; bases not matched to a gene: 3. This CDR3 spans 14 amino acids. Germline V gives CDR1 LNHDA, CDR2 SQIVND (reference sequence). The DNA for the CDR3 is TGTGCCAGTAGTACAGGACAGGGAAACACTGAAGCTTTCTTT. Its translation is CASSTGQGNTEAFF.

In DNA, the CDR3 is TGTGCCACCAGTGTCGGGGGGCCTTCTGGGGCCAACGTCCTGACTTTC. Its translation is CATSVGGPSGANVLTF. The chain couples TRBV24-1 to TRBJ2-6; a weak D match, TRBD2 (7 bases). This CDR3 contains 16 residues. V gave up 5 bases and J gave up 1 base, with 11 bases separating them. The germline V gene encodes CDR1 KGHDR and CDR2 SFDVKD.

The chain recombines TRBV29-1 with TRBJ2-1; 7 bases match TRBD2. CDR3 size: 14 residues. Germline trimming cut 4 bases from V and 3 bases from J; bases unmatched to any gene: 6. CDR1 is SQVTM and CDR2 is ANQGSEA in the germline V gene. CDR3 bases: TGCAGCGTTGGGTCCCGCGGGAGCTACAATGAGCAGTTCTTC. As protein: CSVGSRGSYNEQFF.

The chain carries TRBV7-9 and TRBJ1-4; 7 nucleotides agree with TRBD1. V gave up 3 bases and J gave up 11 bases; unmatched junction bases: 9. The CDR3 loop spans 14 amino acids. Looked up from germline, CDR1 is SEHNR and CDR2 is FQNEAQ (reference sequence). As DNA, the CDR3 is TGTGCCAGCAGCTTCGGGACCCAGGGGGAGAAACTGTTTTTT. Amino acid sequence: CASSFGTQGEKLFF.

This chain uses TRBV7-9 with TRBJ1-1; D is perhaps TRBD1 (6 bases). CDR1 SEHNR and CDR2 FQNEAQ come from the germline V gene (reference sequence). The CDR3 is made up of 12 amino acids. This CDR3 is CAHDRGVREAFF. The CDR3 DNA reads as TGTGCTCACGATAGGGGGGTCAGAGAAGCTTTCTTT.

This sequence joins TRBV10-3 and TRBJ1-3; D gene unclear. The length of the CDR3 is 13 residues. In germline, CDR1 is ENHRY, CDR2 SYGVKD. The V gene lost 4 bases and the J gene lost 1 base, with 5 bases spanning the gap. CDR3 nucleotide sequence: TGTGCCATCAGTGTGGGGTCTGGAAACACCATATATTTT. Its translation is CAISVGSGNTIYF.

J is TRBJ1-1 and V is TRBV3-1 (or the pseudogene TRBV3-2); 9 bases are a match to TRBD1. Looked up from germline, CDR1 is LGHDT and CDR2 is YNNKEL (reference sequence). This CDR3 has 13 amino acids. The V and J ends lost 6 bases and 5 bases, in that order; junction bases with no gene match: 4. This chain's CDR3 is CASSLDRGTEAFF. CDR3 in DNA: TGTGCCAGCAGTCTGGACAGGGGTACTGAAGCTTTCTTT.

This clone appeared a single time. V gene TRBV18 combines with J gene TRBJ1-6; D remains unclear. Trimming took off 10 bases at V and 0 bases at J, with 13 bases between the two ends. The CDR3 length is 15 residues. Germline V gene lookup returns CDR1 KGHSH and CDR2 LQKENI. Here the CDR3 reads CATFSGSSYNSPLHF. CDR3 in DNA: TGTGCCACCTTTTCGGGGAGCTCCTATAATTCACCCCTCCACTTT. The full variable domain, in which reference TRBV18 and TRBJ1-6 provide the parts outside the CDR3, is NAGVMQNPRHLVRRRGQEARLRCSPMKGHSHVYWYRQLPEEGLKFMVYLQKENIIDESGMPKERFSAEFPKEGPSILRIQQVVRGDSAAYFCATFSGSSYNSPLHFGNGTRLTVT.

The rearrangement uses TRBV6-1 and TRBJ2-3, with 16 bases identical to TRBD2. Trimming cost V 4 bases and J 0 bases; bases outside gene matches: 7. From germline, CDR1 is MNHNS and CDR2 SASEGT. The CDR3 length is 19 residues. CDR3 bases: TGTGCCAGCAGTGCCGGGACTAGCGGGGGGGTAAGAAGCACAGATACGCAGTATTTT. Translating it yields CASSAGTSGGVRSTDTQYF.

The chain uses TRBV11-3 and TRBJ2-1, with 12 bases aligning to TRBD2. Trimming took 0 bases from V and 0 from J; bases not matched to a gene: 3. Germline assignment: CDR1 SGHNT and CDR2 YENEEA. The CDR3 consists of 18 residues. CDR3 loop: CASSLDLAGGSSYNEQFF. The CDR3 nucleotides are TGTGCCAGCAGCTTAGATCTAGCGGGAGGGAGCTCCTACAATGAGCAGTTCTTC.

This chain links TRBV7-3 with TRBJ2-5, with D possibly matching TRBD1 (5 bases). This CDR3 contains 14 residues. The germline CDR1 and CDR2 sequences are SGHTA and FQGTGA. The V end was cut by 0 bases, the J end by 1 base, with 6 bases between. The CDR3 protein is CASSLTGPQETQYF. The CDR3 DNA follows: TGTGCCAGCAGCTTAACGGGGCCCCAAGAGACCCAGTACTTC.

The chain joins TRBV18 to TRBJ2-7; D not resolved. Germline V gene data show CDR1 as KGHSH and CDR2 as LQKENI. The CDR3 runs 12 residues. Trimming pared 5 bases from V and 2 bases from J, leaving 7 bases between. DNA of the CDR3: TGTGCCAGCTCATCCGGAACCTACGAGCAGTACTTC. This sequence encodes CASSSGTYEQYF. Combining the CDR3 with reference TRBV18 and TRBJ2-7 gives the whole variable domain NAGVMQNPRHLVRRRGQEARLRCSPMKGHSHVYWYRQLPEEGLKFMVYLQKENIIDESGMPKERFSAEFPKEGPSILRIQQVVRGDSAAYFCASSSGTYEQYFGPGTRLTVT.

This rearrangement joins TRBV27 to TRBJ1-2; TRBD1 matches 7 bases. J lost 5 bases, V lost 4 bases, and 10 bases had no gene match. The CDR3 has 15 residues. Germline CDR1 reads MNHEY; CDR2 reads SMNVEV (reference sequence). CDR3 region: CASSWVEGGKYGYTF. The CDR3 DNA reads TGTGCCAGCAGTTGGGTGGAAGGGGGCAAGTATGGCTACACCTTC.

The chain has TRBV2 and TRBJ1-6; 8 bases match TRBD1. The CDR3 covers 17 residues. Germline CDR1 and CDR2: SNHLY and FYNNEI. The trim removed 6 bases at V and 7 bases at J, leaving 14 bases unmatched. The CDR3 reads CASSDTGTGARNSPLHF. Written as DNA, the CDR3 is TGTGCCAGCAGCGACACCGGGACAGGAGCTAGGAATTCACCCCTCCACTTT.

The chain is built from TRBV3-1 (or the pseudogene TRBV3-2) and TRBJ2-7, with 9 bases matching TRBD2. Germline V gene sequence: CDR1 LGHDT, CDR2 YNNKEL (reference sequence). This CDR3 contains 16 residues. Trimming took 0 bases from V and 4 from J; bases not matched to a gene: 7. CDR3 residues: CASSQDPGLASYEQYF. The CDR3 coding sequence is TGTGCCAGCAGCCAAGACCCGGGACTAGCTTCGTACGAGCAGTACTTC.